These 4 T cell receptor beta chains were all obtained from the same sample, sequenced in a study of blood T cell repertoires in COVID-19 (TCRdb year 2020). The library was generated by the immunoSEQ multiplex PCR assay. Here the immuneACCESS table is served through TCRdb, limited to in-frame sequences with V and J called. Missing clones are a known gap in these copies; in checked studies unresolved V genes cover under half, and the rest lacks a known reason. The sample profile shows 15,000 to 20,000 clones; about 90% of them were found once. Approximately 12% of the sample is held by the ten biggest clonotypes. The sample was peripheral blood. These receptors came from a human donor in a cohort sampled during active COVID-19.

The count of this clone is one. The J gene is TRBJ2-1, the V gene TRBV5-6; 7 positions match TRBD1. V lost 3 bases, J lost 3 bases, and 6 bases stayed unmatched. Germline V gives CDR1 SGHDT, CDR2 YYEEEE. The CDR3 runs to 15 residues. CDR3 nucleotides: TGTGCCAGCAGCTCCGGGCGGACAGGCTACAATGAGCAGTTCTTC. It yields the protein CASSSGRTGYNEQFF.

The rearrangement uses TRBV3-1 (or the pseudogene TRBV3-2) and TRBJ2-3; D gene uncertain. This CDR3 has 15 residues. V was pared by 0 bases and J by 4 bases, with 11 bases between. Germline-derived CDR1 and CDR2 are LGHDT and YNNKEL (reference sequence). CDR3 residues: CASSQDRSTADTQYF. Written as DNA, the CDR3 is TGTGCCAGCAGCCAAGATCGTAGTACCGCAGATACGCAGTATTTT.

This chain uses TRBV30 with TRBJ1-5; D gene uncertain. The V and J ends lost 2 bases and 0 bases respectively, with 11 bases between them. Germline V gene sequence: CDR1 GTSNPN, CDR2 SVGIG (reference sequence). The CDR3 length is 15 residues. CDR3: CAWSKEENSNQPQHF. CDR3 DNA sequence: TGTGCCTGGAGTAAAGAGGAGAATAGCAATCAGCCCCAGCATTTT.

The chain links TRBV7-8 to TRBJ2-7, with 13 bases fitting TRBD2. Germline lookup yields CDR1 SGHVS and CDR2 FQNEAQ. This CDR3 is 16 amino acids long. The J segment lost 3 bases and the V segment lost 6 bases, leaving 8 bases of the junction unmatched. The CDR3 coding sequence is TGTGCCAGCAGGCGGGGACTAGCGGGGAGAAACTACGAGCAGTACTTC. Translating it yields CASRRGLAGRNYEQYF.